Listed below are T cell receptor beta chains from one sample, sequenced in a study of OX40 agonist ivuxolimab in advanced cancers. Libraries were prepared by immunoSEQ multiplex PCR; TCRdb keeps only in-frame clonotypes and omits some of them. Here the sample spans just under 100,000 clones, roughly 94% being singletons. The source material was CD4+ or CD8+ T cells sorted from blood, sampled in a trial of the OX40 agonist ivuxolimab. Receptors originate from an adult with an advanced solid tumor such as melanoma, head and neck, liver or kidney cancer. The CDR3 runs from the conserved cysteine through the conserved F or W. The D gene is left open where the match is weak. Clone size appears in some rows only: once, few, many, or a class for an expanded clone.

>TRBD1|TRBV6-5|NA|TRBJ1-1
TGTGCCAGCAGTACCCGACAGGGTGGCTGGACTGAAGCTTTCTTT
CASSTRQGGWTEAFF
>TRBD1|TRBV9|NA|TRBJ2-7
TGTGCCAGCAGCTATGAACCGGGACAGGGGTACGAGCAGTACTTC
CASSYEPGQGYEQYF
>TRBD2|TRBV27|NA|TRBJ2-3
TGTGCCAGCAGCCCGCTAGCGGTGAACACAGATACGCAGTATTTT
CASSPLAVNTDTQYF
>NA|TRBV6-5|NA|TRBJ1-2
TGTGCCACTCACCGGGACGCAAATTTCTATGGCTACACCTTC
CATHRDANFYGYTF
>TRBD2|TRBV4-1|NA|TRBJ2-3
TGCGCCAGCAGCCCTCACCGGCGGGAGAGCACAGATACGCAGTATTTT
CASSPHRRESTDTQYF
>TRBD2|TRBV5-5|once|TRBJ2-3
TGTGCCAGCAGCTTGGGAGTAGCGGGGACAGATACGCAGTATTTT
CASSLGVAGTDTQYF
>NA|TRBV7-9|NA|TRBJ2-5
TGTGCCAGCAGCTATCAACAGGGAGGAGAGACCCAGTACTTC
CASSYQQGGETQYF
>TRBD1|TRBV5-8|NA|TRBJ2-7
TGTGCCAGCAGCTGGGACAGCTCCTACGAGCAGTACTTC
CASSWDSSYEQYF
>NA|TRBV18|NA|TRBJ2-7
TGTGCCAGCTCACCAGGCAAGGGTGGGGGTCTGTACGAGCAGTACTTC
CASSPGKGGGLYEQYF
>NA|TRBV5-1|NA|TRBJ2-1
TGCGCCAGCAGCATAGCCCCGGGACATCTGGTAAACAATGAGCAGTTCTTC
CASSIAPGHLVNNEQFF
>TRBD2|TRBV19|NA|TRBJ2-1
TGTGCCAGTAGCCCGGGACTAGCGGGCAGTGAGCAGTTCTTC
CASSPGLAGSEQFF
>NA|TRBV4-1|NA|TRBJ1-5
TGCGCCAGCAGCCAGTCCCCACAGGGCCGTGTGGAACAGCCCCAGCATTTT
CASSQSPQGRVEQPQHF
>NA|TRBV7-9|once|TRBJ1-1
TGTGCCAGCAGCTTTGAGAACACTGAAGCTTTCTTT
CASSFENTEAFF
>TRBD1|TRBV6-5|NA|TRBJ1-4
TGTGCCAGCAGCCGCCGGGACAGAAACGAAAAACTGTTTTTT
CASSRRDRNEKLFF
>NA|TRBV7-8|NA|TRBJ2-7
TGTGCCAGCAGCCCGCAGGGAACGAGCTCCTACGAGCAGTACTTC
CASSPQGTSSYEQYF
>NA|TRBV2|NA|TRBJ2-1
TGTGCCAGCTCGAAGGGTAGTGAGCAGTTCTTC
CASSKGSEQFF
>NA|TRBV7-8|NA|TRBJ1-2
TGTGCCAGCAGCTCCCCGGGGGGCTACACCTTC
CASSSPGGYTF
>TRBD1|TRBV30|few|TRBJ1-1
TGTGCCAGTGGACAGGGGACCCTGAACACTGAAGCTTTCTTT
CASGQGTLNTEAFF
>NA|TRBV28|NA|TRBJ2-1
TGTGCCAGCAGTTTGCTGAGTCCTAGCATCGATGAGCAGTTCTTC
CASSLLSPSIDEQFF
>NA|TRBV7-2|NA|TRBJ2-5
TGTGCCAGCACCCCTCAGCGGCTAGGTGGGCAAGAGACCCAGTACTTC
CASTPQRLGGQETQYF
>TRBD2|TRBV7-2|NA|TRBJ2-2
TGTGCCAGCAGCTTAGTTAGCGGGAGTCCCGGGGAGCTGTTTTTT
CASSLVSGSPGELFF
>NA|TRBV28|NA|TRBJ2-7
TGTGCCAGCAGTTTGTGGGGGCTCTCCTACGAGCAGTACTTC
CASSLWGLSYEQYF
>NA|TRBV29-1|NA|TRBJ2-3
TGCAGCGTTCTTAGGGGCTTTAGCACAGATACGCAGTATTTT
CSVLRGFSTDTQYF
>NA|TRBV7-2|NA|TRBJ2-1
TGTGCCAGCAGCTTAGCGCGTGCAGCATACAATGAGCAGTTCTTC
CASSLARAAYNEQFF
>NA|TRBV19|NA|TRBJ2-7
TGTGCCAGTAGTATGCGCCCCAGCCCCACAGGAAACCCCTACGAGCAGTACTTC
CASSMRPSPTGNPYEQYF
>NA|TRBV7-6|NA|TRBJ1-2
TGTGCCAGCAGCTTAAGTTTCTCGCCGGACTATGGCTACACCTTC
CASSLSFSPDYGYTF
>NA|TRBV11-2|NA|TRBJ2-7
TGTGCCAGCAGCTTGGGTCGGATGGGGTCGTACGAGCAGTACTTC
CASSLGRMGSYEQYF
>TRBD2|TRBV10-1|NA|TRBJ2-7
TGCGCCAGCAGCACCGGGGGGGCTACGGAGGAGCAGTACTTC
CASSTGGATEEQYF
>NA|TRBV7-2|NA|TRBJ2-2
TGTGCCAGCAGCCGGGGCGGGTACACCGGGGAGCTGTTTTTT
CASSRGGYTGELFF
>TRBD1|TRBV7-9|NA|TRBJ2-4
TGTGCCAGCAGCTTATCCGACAGGGATAGTAACATTCAGTACTTC
CASSLSDRDSNIQYF
>NA|TRBV6-1|NA|TRBJ2-7
TGTGCCAGCATGGGGGAGGGGACAGTGCTAACCGAGCAGTACTTC
CASMGEGTVLTEQYF
>TRBD2|TRBV10-2|NA|TRBJ2-3
TGCGCCAGCAGTGAGTTTAGCGGGGGGCCCTCTAGCACAGATACGCAGTATTTT
CASSEFSGGPSSTDTQYF